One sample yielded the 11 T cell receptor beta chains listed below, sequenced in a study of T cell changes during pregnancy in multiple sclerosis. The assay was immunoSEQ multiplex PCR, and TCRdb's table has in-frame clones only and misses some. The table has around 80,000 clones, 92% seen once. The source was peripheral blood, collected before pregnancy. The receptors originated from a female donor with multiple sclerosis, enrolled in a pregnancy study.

CDR3 protein: CASSPRREQFF. CDR3 nucleotides: TGTGCCAGCAGCCCCCGTCGGGAGCAGTTCTTC. V and J are TRBV13 and TRBJ2-1; no definite D call. This CDR3 has 11 residues. With 5 bases removed from V and 10 bases from J, the gap between germline ends came to 9 bases. Germline CDR1 PRHDT, CDR2 FYEKMQ (reference sequence).

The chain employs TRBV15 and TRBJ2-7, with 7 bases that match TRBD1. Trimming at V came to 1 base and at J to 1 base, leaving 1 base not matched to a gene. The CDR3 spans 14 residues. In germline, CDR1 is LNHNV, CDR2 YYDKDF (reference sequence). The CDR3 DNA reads TGTGCCACCAGCAGAGGACAGGGATCCTACGAGCAGTACTTC. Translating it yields CATSRGQGSYEQYF.

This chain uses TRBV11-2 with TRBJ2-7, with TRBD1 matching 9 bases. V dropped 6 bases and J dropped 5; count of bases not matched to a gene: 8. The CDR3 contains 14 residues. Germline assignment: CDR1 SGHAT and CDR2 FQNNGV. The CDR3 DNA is TGTGCCAGCAGGGTCTGGGGACAGGGTGACGAGCAGTACTTC. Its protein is CASRVWGQGDEQYF.

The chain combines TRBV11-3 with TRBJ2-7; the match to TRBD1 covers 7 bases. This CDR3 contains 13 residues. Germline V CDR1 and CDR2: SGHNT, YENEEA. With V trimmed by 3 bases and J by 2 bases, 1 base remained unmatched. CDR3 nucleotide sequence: TGTGCCAGCAGCTTGGGACAGACCTACGAGCAGTACTTC. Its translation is CASSLGQTYEQYF.

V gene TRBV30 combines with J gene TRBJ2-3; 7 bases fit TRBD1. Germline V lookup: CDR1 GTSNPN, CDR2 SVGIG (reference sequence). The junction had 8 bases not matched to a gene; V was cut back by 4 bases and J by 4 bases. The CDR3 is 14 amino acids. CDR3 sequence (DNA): TGTGCCTGGACCCCCGGGACAGTCCCAGATACGCAGTATTTT. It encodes CAWTPGTVPDTQYF.

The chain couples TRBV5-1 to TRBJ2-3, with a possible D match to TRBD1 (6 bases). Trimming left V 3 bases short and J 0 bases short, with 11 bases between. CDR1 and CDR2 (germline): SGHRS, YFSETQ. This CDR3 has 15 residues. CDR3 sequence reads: CASSWTDPSTDTQYF. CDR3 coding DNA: TGCGCCAGCAGCTGGACAGATCCTAGCACAGATACGCAGTATTTT.

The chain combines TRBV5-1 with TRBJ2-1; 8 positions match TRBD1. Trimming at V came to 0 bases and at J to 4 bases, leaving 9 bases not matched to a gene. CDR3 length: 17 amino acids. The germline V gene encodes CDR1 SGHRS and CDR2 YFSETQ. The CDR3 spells CASSLAPRDRPYNEQFF. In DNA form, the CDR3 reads TGCGCCAGCAGCTTGGCCCCCCGGGACAGGCCTTACAATGAGCAGTTCTTC.

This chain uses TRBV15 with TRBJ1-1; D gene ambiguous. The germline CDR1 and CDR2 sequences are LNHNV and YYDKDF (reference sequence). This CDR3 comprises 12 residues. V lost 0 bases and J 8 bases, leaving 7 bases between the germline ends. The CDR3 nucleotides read TGTGCCACCAGCAGAGACGCGCGAGAAGCTTTCTTT. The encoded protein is CATSRDAREAFF.

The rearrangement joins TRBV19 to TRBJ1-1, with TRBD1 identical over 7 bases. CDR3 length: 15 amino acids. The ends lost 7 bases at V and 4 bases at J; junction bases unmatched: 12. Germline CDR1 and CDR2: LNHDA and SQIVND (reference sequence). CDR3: CASNDDRVRGTEAFF. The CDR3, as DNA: TGTGCCAGTAATGATGACAGGGTACGGGGCACTGAAGCTTTCTTT.

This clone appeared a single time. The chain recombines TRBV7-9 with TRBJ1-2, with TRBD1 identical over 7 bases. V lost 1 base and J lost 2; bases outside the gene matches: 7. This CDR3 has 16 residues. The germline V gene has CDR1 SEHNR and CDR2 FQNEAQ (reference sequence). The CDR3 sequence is CASSLGGGQRNYGYTF. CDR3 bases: TGTGCCAGCAGCTTAGGTGGGGGACAGAGAAACTATGGCTACACCTTC.

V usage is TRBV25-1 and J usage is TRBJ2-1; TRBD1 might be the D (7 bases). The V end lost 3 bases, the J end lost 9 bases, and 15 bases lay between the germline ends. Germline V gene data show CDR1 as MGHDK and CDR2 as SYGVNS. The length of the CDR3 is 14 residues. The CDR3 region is CASSEEGAPREQFF. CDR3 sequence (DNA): TGTGCCAGCAGTGAGGAGGGGGCGCCCCGTGAGCAGTTCTTC.